Listed below are T cell receptor beta chains from one sample, sequenced in a study of blood T cells in healthy people across ages. TCRdb ran MiXCR on the 5' RACE reads and lists one entry per CDR3 protein. The sample has 1,500,000 or so distinct CDR3 sequences, 45% to 70% seen once. Material for sequencing was blood. Every receptor here comes from a man aged 18-30 years in good health. Both conserved end residues are part of each CDR3. Fields, in order: V gene, clone size, J gene, CDR3 protein. The size field is filled for only some rows; it gives once, few, many or a size class.

V gene: TRBV4-2; clone size: -; J gene: TRBJ2-5; CDR3 protein: CASSQENNQETQYF
V gene: TRBV20-1; clone size: -; J gene: TRBJ2-2; CDR3 protein: CSAEPAGESTGELFF
V gene: TRBV12-3/TRBV12-4; clone size: -; J gene: TRBJ1-4; CDR3 protein: CASRTGGATNEKLFF
V gene: TRBV12-3/TRBV12-4; clone size: few; J gene: TRBJ2-7; CDR3 protein: CASARDRNYEQYF
V gene: TRBV11-3; clone size: -; J gene: TRBJ2-1; CDR3 protein: CASSRVAGGEQFF
V gene: TRBV15; clone size: -; J gene: TRBJ2-1; CDR3 protein: CATSSFRDSYNEQFF
V gene: TRBV7-2; clone size: -; J gene: TRBJ2-5; CDR3 protein: CASSLVKGTQETQYF
V gene: TRBV20-1; clone size: -; J gene: TRBJ2-7; CDR3 protein: CSARERGLYYEQYF
V gene: TRBV27; clone size: few; J gene: TRBJ2-7; CDR3 protein: CASSWTGGNEQYF
V gene: TRBV25-1; clone size: -; J gene: TRBJ2-1; CDR3 protein: CASSELRGMQSYNEQFF
V gene: TRBV19; clone size: -; J gene: TRBJ2-1; CDR3 protein: CASSTGILPSEQFF
V gene: TRBV15; clone size: -; J gene: -; CDR3 protein: CATKDTGPTTGELFF
V gene: TRBV27; clone size: -; J gene: -; CDR3 protein: CASRGLAGHYEQYF
V gene: TRBV7-9; clone size: -; J gene: TRBJ2-3; CDR3 protein: CASRSGGPDTQYF